This T cell receptor (beta chain) was captured in a study of CD8+CD57+ T cells in acquired aplastic anemia. Study-level information: Sorting CD4+ and CD8+ cells gave DNA averaging approximately 3 ug. Researchers reported that healthy donors averaged about 10.8 million reads for CD4+ cells. General study findings and limits: In common between the patients and the controls were approximately 28 CD8+ CDR3 sequences. Patients and controls had CD8+ Simpson's diversity values that were not significantly distinct.

Profiling of TCR beta VDJ combinations and CDR3 sequences used genomic DNA as template. Using its own MiXCR run on the reads, TCRdb lists one record per CDR3 protein. There are 35,000 to 45,000 distinct CDR3 sequences in the sample; 68% occur only once, and less than 25% lies in the top ten. This clonotype was recorded once. Its target is unknown. V shed 3 bases and J shed 8 bases, with 16 bases lying between them. The CDR3 is 15 residues long. Germline lookup yields CDR1 LNHDA and CDR2 SQIVND (reference sequence). The chain has TRBV19 and TRBJ1-4; D is possibly TRBD1 (5 bases). The sequence came from a human donor in good health, serving as a control. The source material was sorted CD4+, CD8+, or CD8+CD57+ T cells (not recorded which) from PBMCs. The CDR3 here is CASSMEVAGSEKLFF. The DNA of the CDR3 is TGTGCCAGTAGTATGGAAGTGGCAGGGAGCGAAAAACTGTTTTTT.